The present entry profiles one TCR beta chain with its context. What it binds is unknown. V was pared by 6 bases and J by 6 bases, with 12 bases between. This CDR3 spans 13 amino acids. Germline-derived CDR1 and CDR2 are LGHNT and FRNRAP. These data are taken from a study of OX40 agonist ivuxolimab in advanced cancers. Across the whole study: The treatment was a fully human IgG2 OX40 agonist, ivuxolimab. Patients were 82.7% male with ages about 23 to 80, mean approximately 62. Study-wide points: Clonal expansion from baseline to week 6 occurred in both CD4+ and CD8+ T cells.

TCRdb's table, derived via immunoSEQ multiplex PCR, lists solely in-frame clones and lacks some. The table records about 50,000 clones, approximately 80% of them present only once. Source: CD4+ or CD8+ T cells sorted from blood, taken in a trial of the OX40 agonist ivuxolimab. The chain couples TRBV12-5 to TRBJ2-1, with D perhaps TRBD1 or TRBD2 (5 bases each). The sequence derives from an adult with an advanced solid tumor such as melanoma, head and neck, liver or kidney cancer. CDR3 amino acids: CASGRDVGNEQFF. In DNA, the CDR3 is TGTGCTAGTGGAAGGGACGTTGGCAATGAGCAGTTCTTC.